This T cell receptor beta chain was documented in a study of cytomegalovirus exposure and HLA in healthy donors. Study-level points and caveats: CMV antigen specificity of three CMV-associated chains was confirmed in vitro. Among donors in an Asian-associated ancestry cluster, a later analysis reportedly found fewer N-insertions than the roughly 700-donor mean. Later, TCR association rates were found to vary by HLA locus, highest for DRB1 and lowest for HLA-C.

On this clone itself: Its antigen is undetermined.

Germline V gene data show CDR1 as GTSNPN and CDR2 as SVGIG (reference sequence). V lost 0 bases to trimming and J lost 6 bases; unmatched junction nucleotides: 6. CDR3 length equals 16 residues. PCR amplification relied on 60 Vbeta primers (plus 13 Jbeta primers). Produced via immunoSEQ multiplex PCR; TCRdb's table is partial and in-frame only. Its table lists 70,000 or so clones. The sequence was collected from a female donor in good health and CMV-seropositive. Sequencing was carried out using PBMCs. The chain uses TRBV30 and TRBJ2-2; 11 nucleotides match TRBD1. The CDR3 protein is CAWSVVWTGGSGELFF. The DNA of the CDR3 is TGTGCCTGGAGTGTAGTATGGACAGGGGGCTCCGGGGAGCTGTTTTTT.